One sample yielded the 30 T cell receptor beta chains listed below, sequenced in a study of siplizumab effects on memory and regulatory T cells. Using immunoSEQ multiplex PCR, the repertoire was profiled, and TCRdb retains in-frame clones only, with some absent. Among approximately 75,000 clones, around 93% were seen once, and the ten largest hold over 4%. The sequencing input was CD8+ T cells sorted from blood. All receptors come from a human donor in good health.

The gene calls are TRBV11-2 and TRBJ2-7; D gene uncertain. V was pared by 0 bases and J by 0 bases, with 6 bases between. Germline loops: CDR1 SGHAT, CDR2 FQNNGV. The CDR3 is 14 amino acids. CDR3 in DNA: TGTGCCAGCAGCTTAGAAGCTAGCTCCTACGAGCAGTACTTC. Translation: CASSLEASSYEQYF.

The chain combines TRBV4-1 with TRBJ1-2, with a tentative D call TRBD1 (5 bases). Looked up from germline, CDR1 is MGHRA and CDR2 is YSYEKL. Trimming stripped 0 bases from V and 3 bases from J, with 8 bases between. CDR3 length equals 14 residues. This CDR3 is CASSQDRDYYGYTF. For the CDR3, the DNA is TGCGCCAGCAGCCAAGACAGGGACTACTATGGCTACACCTTC.

V gene TRBV7-8 combines with J gene TRBJ2-7; D possibly uses TRBD1 or TRBD2 (5 bases each). CDR3 length: 15 amino acids. Germline V CDR1 and CDR2: SGHVS, FQNEAQ. V was shortened by 6 bases and J by 1 base, with 16 bases between the two germline ends. In DNA, the CDR3 is TGTGCCAGCAGTCCGCAGGGACGAGGATCCTACGAGCAGTACTTC. Protein sequence: CASSPQGRGSYEQYF.

Of note for this clone: The junction does not match germline at one end; this may be a read error. V usage is TRBV19 and J usage is TRBJ1-5; D call uncertain. Germline CDR1 reads LNHDA; CDR2 reads SQIVND (reference sequence). CDR3 length: 13 amino acids. The CDR3 sequence: CAGSEDSNQPQHF. Here the CDR3 DNA reads TGTGCCGGTAGCGAGGATAGCAATCAGCCCCAGCATTTT.

V is TRBV19 and J is TRBJ2-4; 9 nucleotides agree with TRBD1. In germline, CDR1 is LNHDA, CDR2 SQIVND (reference sequence). The CDR3 covers 15 residues. Trimming removed 3 bases from V and 8 bases from J; junction bases left unmatched: 8. CDR3 sequence reads: CASSMGLGQGYIQYF. Here the CDR3 DNA reads TGTGCCAGTAGTATGGGTTTGGGACAGGGTTACATTCAGTACTTC. Variable domain in full (rest from reference TRBV19 and TRBJ2-4): DGGITQSPKYLFRKEGQNVTLSCEQNLNHDAMYWYRQDPGQGLRLIYYSQIVNDFQKGDIAEGYSVSREKKESFPLTVTSAQKNPTAFYLCASSMGLGQGYIQYFGAGTRLSVL.

The V gene is TRBV4-2, the J gene TRBJ2-7; 7 bases are a match to TRBD1. Germline V gene sequence: CDR1 LGHNA, CDR2 YNFKEQ. CDR3 length equals 14 residues. With 1 base clipped from V and 0 bases from J, the junction kept 0 bases outside the gene matches. CDR3 nucleotides: TGTGCCAGCAGCCAAGGGGACAGCTCCTACGAGCAGTACTTC. It translates to CASSQGDSSYEQYF.

The chain joins TRBV30 to TRBJ2-4; TRBD2 agrees at 8 bases. Trimming cost V 7 bases and J 7 bases; bases outside gene matches: 6. This CDR3 contains 12 residues. The V gene's germline CDR1 is GTSNPN and CDR2 SVGIG (reference sequence). The CDR3, as DNA: TGTGCCTTCGGGGGGGCCGGGAACATTCAGTACTTC. Translation gives CAFGGAGNIQYF.

This clone was counted a single time. The chain recombines TRBV7-9 with TRBJ2-5, with D unclear. Trimming cost V 5 bases and J 5 bases, with 18 bases left between them. Germline V gene data show CDR1 as SEHNR and CDR2 as FQNEAQ (reference sequence). The CDR3 runs to 15 residues. CDR3 residues: CASSPPDGLRETQYF. As DNA, the CDR3 is TGTGCCAGCAGCCCCCCCGATGGGCTGCGCGAGACCCAGTACTTC. The variable domain in full, completed from reference TRBV7-9 and TRBJ2-5, reads DTGVSQNPRHKITKRGQNVTFRCDPISEHNRLYWYRQTLGQGPEFLTYFQNEAQLEKSRLLSDRFSAERPKGSFSTLEIQRTEQGDSAMYLCASSPPDGLRETQYFGPGTRLLVL.

J is TRBJ2-7 and V is TRBV7-9, with D tentatively TRBD2 (5 bases). The CDR3 covers 13 residues. V was pared by 5 bases and J by 0 bases, with 8 bases between. CDR1 is SEHNR and CDR2 is FQNEAQ in the germline V gene (reference sequence). CDR3 residues: CASSTGSSYEQYF. The CDR3 coding sequence is TGTGCCAGCAGCACTGGGAGCTCCTACGAGCAGTACTTC.

The chain is built from TRBV7-6 and TRBJ2-7; D may match TRBD1 or TRBD2 (5 bases each). CDR3 length: 12 residues. CDR1 and CDR2 from the germline V gene are SGHVS and FNYEAQ. Trimming took 0 bases from V and 7 from J, leaving 7 bases between them. The CDR3: CASSLAGAEQYF. CDR3 in DNA: TGTGCCAGCAGCTTAGCCGGGGCAGAGCAGTACTTC.

The rearrangement links TRBV9 to TRBJ1-4, with unresolved D. Trimming shortened V by 0 bases and J by 0 bases, and 3 bases separated the two germline ends. The CDR3 is 14 amino acids. Germline values: CDR1 SGDLS, CDR2 YYNGEE. DNA for the CDR3: TGTGCCAGCAGCGTAGATGCAACTAATGAAAAACTGTTTTTT. This translates into CASSVDATNEKLFF.

The V gene is TRBV7-3, the J gene TRBJ1-2, with 7 bases identical to TRBD1. The J segment lost 4 bases and the V segment lost 5 bases, leaving 10 bases of the junction unmatched. From germline, CDR1 is SGHTA and CDR2 FQGTGA. The CDR3 has 15 residues. The CDR3: CASSITGDPTYGYTF. DNA of the CDR3: TGTGCCAGCAGCATCACAGGGGACCCTACCTATGGCTACACCTTC.

The rearrangement uses TRBV2 and TRBJ2-4; 11 bases match TRBD2. Germline lookup yields CDR1 SNHLY and CDR2 FYNNEI. The CDR3 contains 18 residues. The J segment lost 4 bases and the V segment lost 6 bases, leaving 14 bases of the junction unmatched. CDR3 in DNA: TGTGCCAGCAGCCTGGTAGCGGGGGGGATGGTGTCGAAAAACATTCAGTACTTC. This translates into CASSLVAGGMVSKNIQYF.

The chain combines TRBV27 with TRBJ2-7; 9 bases align to TRBD1. The CDR3 sequence is 15 residues long. V was clipped by 10 bases and J by 5 bases; unmatched bases: 15. CDR1 MNHEY and CDR2 SMNVEV come from the germline V gene (reference sequence). CDR3 residues: CATNRGLPLSHEQYF. As DNA, the CDR3 is TGTGCCACCAACAGGGGGCTTCCCTTGTCCCACGAGCAGTACTTC.

The rearrangement uses TRBV7-9 and TRBJ1-2, with a weak D call TRBD1 (6 bases). V dropped 5 bases and J dropped 5 bases, with 18 bases sitting between them. This CDR3 has 15 residues. Germline V gene data show CDR1 as SEHNR and CDR2 as FQNEAQ (reference sequence). The CDR3 reads CASSPGENYVYGYTF. DNA for the CDR3: TGTGCCAGCAGCCCAGGGGAGAACTACGTATATGGCTACACCTTC.

This chain links TRBV7-9 with TRBJ2-3; the D gene is possibly TRBD1 (7 bases). Trimming removed 5 bases from V and 6 bases from J, with 15 bases in between. The germline V gene encodes CDR1 SEHNR and CDR2 FQNEAQ (reference sequence). The CDR3 runs to 14 residues. The CDR3 nucleotides read TGTGCCAGCAGCCTCCAGGGGGGCCCCGATACGCAGTATTTT. It specifies CASSLQGGPDTQYF.

V usage is TRBV7-9 and J usage is TRBJ1-4, with D maybe TRBD1 (5 bases). Germline loops: CDR1 SEHNR, CDR2 FQNEAQ (reference sequence). The CDR3 has 14 amino acids. V lost 5 bases to trimming and J lost 5 bases, with 12 bases between them. CDR3: CASSDFGDNEKLFF. CDR3 DNA sequence: TGTGCCAGCAGCGACTTCGGGGACAATGAAAAACTGTTTTTT.

The V gene is TRBV7-6, the J gene TRBJ2-7, with D unresolved. V shed 1 base and J shed 1 base, with 5 bases lying between them. In germline, CDR1 is SGHVS, CDR2 FNYEAQ. The CDR3 is made up of 13 amino acids. CDR3 coding DNA: TGTGCCAGCAGCTTAGAACAATCCTACGAGCAGTACTTC. It codes for CASSLEQSYEQYF.

The chain recombines TRBV5-5 with TRBJ2-7, with D perhaps TRBD2 (5 bases). The CDR3 runs 12 residues. V was cut by 2 bases and J by 3 bases, with 6 bases left in between. Germline CDR1 reads SGHKS; CDR2 reads YYEKEE (reference sequence). The CDR3 protein is CASSFGVYEQYF. The CDR3 region has the DNA TGTGCCAGCAGCTTCGGGGTCTACGAGCAGTACTTC.

This chain uses TRBV28 with TRBJ2-5, with 8 bases aligning to TRBD2. Germline CDR1 reads MDHEN; CDR2 reads SYDVKM. Trimming at V came to 3 bases and at J to 2 bases, leaving 8 bases not matched to a gene. The CDR3 totals 16 residues. The CDR3 spells CASSLEYGGGQETQYF. Written as DNA, the CDR3 is TGTGCCAGCAGTTTGGAATACGGGGGGGGTCAAGAGACCCAGTACTTC.

The chain carries TRBV5-4 and TRBJ2-7; 8 bases are a match to TRBD1. J lost 1 base, V lost 2 bases, and 5 bases had no gene match. The CDR3 has 15 residues. Germline V gene sequence: CDR1 SGHNT, CDR2 YYREEE (reference sequence). CDR3 DNA sequence: TGTGCCAGCAGCTTCGCAGGGGGCGAGTCCTACGAGCAGTACTTC. It specifies CASSFAGGESYEQYF.

This clone was recorded a few times. This sequence joins TRBV9 and TRBJ2-5, with D maybe TRBD1 (8 bases). The length of the CDR3 is 16 residues. V dropped 0 bases and J dropped 4 bases, with 16 bases sitting between them. Germline CDR1 reads SGDLS; CDR2 reads YYNGEE. The CDR3 region has the DNA TGTGCCAGCAGCGTAGACAGGGGGGGATTTGGAGAGACCCAGTACTTC. Translation gives CASSVDRGGFGETQYF.

V usage is TRBV11-2 and J usage is TRBJ2-3; 7 positions agree with TRBD2. The V gene's germline CDR1 is SGHAT and CDR2 FQNNGV. The CDR3 is 12 residues long. V lost 5 bases to trimming and J lost 4 bases; unmatched junction nucleotides: 0. This CDR3 reads CASSRGADTQYF. For the CDR3, the DNA is TGTGCCAGCAGCCGGGGGGCAGATACGCAGTATTTT.

The chain uses TRBV27 and TRBJ1-5, with TRBD1 matching over 7 bases. Trimming removed 4 bases from V and 5 bases from J; junction bases left unmatched: 11. Germline CDR1 MNHEY, CDR2 SMNVEV (reference sequence). The CDR3 is 16 residues long. CDR3 nucleotide sequence: TGTGCCAGCAGTTCCACCGGGCCAGGGGGTGATCAGCCCCAGCATTTT. Translated: CASSSTGPGGDQPQHF.

This clone was counted once. The genes are TRBV19 and TRBJ2-7; D call uncertain. CDR1 and CDR2 from the germline V gene are LNHDA and SQIVND (reference sequence). Deletions cut 3 bases from V and 0 bases from J, with 3 bases between. The CDR3 has 12 residues. The CDR3 loop is CASSMTSYEQYF. CDR3 nucleotides: TGTGCCAGTAGTATGACCTCCTACGAGCAGTACTTC.

The V gene is TRBV11-1, the J gene TRBJ1-6; no clear D. Germline V gene lookup returns CDR1 SGHAT and CDR2 FQDESV (reference sequence). The CDR3 consists of 13 residues. V was trimmed by 4 bases and J by 7 bases, leaving 8 bases between them. The CDR3 spells CASSYGVNSPLHF. In DNA, the CDR3 is TGTGCCAGCAGCTATGGTGTGAATTCACCCCTCCACTTT.

V gene TRBV5-5 combines with J gene TRBJ1-5, with D perhaps TRBD1 (5 bases). Germline V gives CDR1 SGHKS, CDR2 YYEKEE (reference sequence). Deletions cut 4 bases from V and 0 bases from J, with 11 bases between. The CDR3 is 15 amino acids. The CDR3 coding sequence is TGTGCCAGCAGCCTGGACATCTATAGCAATCAGCCCCAGCATTTT. This gives the protein CASSLDIYSNQPQHF.

The chain has TRBV6-1 and TRBJ1-5, with a tentative D call TRBD1 (5 bases). Germline V gene lookup returns CDR1 MNHNS and CDR2 SASEGT. Trimming cost V 2 bases and J 5 bases, with 19 bases left between them. The CDR3 extends over 17 amino acids. The CDR3 spells CASSEWGVVDGDQPQHF. The CDR3 DNA is TGTGCCAGCAGTGAATGGGGGGTGGTGGACGGGGATCAGCCCCAGCATTTT.

The V and J genes are TRBV19 and TRBJ2-7; D is ambiguous. There are 12 residues in the CDR3. Looked up from germline, CDR1 is LNHDA and CDR2 is SQIVND (reference sequence). V was cut by 1 base and J by 5 bases, with 6 bases left in between. The CDR3, as DNA: TGTGCCAGTAGTATAGGTAGCCACGAGCAGTACTTC. This encodes CASSIGSHEQYF.

CDR3 bases: TGTGCCAGCAGCGCCCAAAGCGGGGGGGCTAACACCGGGGAGCTGTTTTTT. Amino acids: CASSAQSGGANTGELFF. The chain employs TRBV9 and TRBJ2-2, with 10 bases matching TRBD2. The V segment lost 3 bases and the J segment 2 bases; nucleotides outside the gene matches: 7. The CDR3 sequence is 17 residues long. Germline V gene data show CDR1 as SGDLS and CDR2 as YYNGEE.